This TCR beta chain was captured by sequencing in a study of cytomegalovirus exposure and HLA in healthy donors (dated by TCRdb to between 2016 and 2019). Study-wide context: In an earlier analysis of 587 of the donors, 250 to 300 Gb of sequence data and some 120 million unique TCR beta sequences from about 190 million T cells were reported. The study aimed to test whether signatures of past pathogen exposure could be identified by cataloging public T cell receptors. All discovery cohort repertoires had been generated on a single sequencing platform. An early release covering over 500 HLA-typed donors comprised approximately 290 gigabases of sequencing data and roughly 85 million unique TCR sequences. Donor age, sex, ethnicity and CMV serostatus were collected together with the repertoire data. In the later analysis, no new phenotypic data were used to find candidate immune exposures; instead, reliance was placed on TCR beta sequences and their occurrence across donors. Of the approximately 400 genotyped donors, approximately 81% were placed in the genetic ancestry cluster associated with self-reported Caucasian donors. A later genetic analysis took genome-wide SNP genotypes for about three fifths of the 666 donors and used that subset as a discovery cohort. Besides the first cohort of more than 650 subjects, a separate validation cohort made up of 120 different subjects was used. In an earlier analysis of roughly 600 of the donors, high-throughput TCR beta sequencing was used to judge whether each TCR beta V gene segment behaved as functional or pseudogenic. Class I and class II HLA loci were covered by the typing at four-digit resolution. The T cell repertoires of around 730 subjects were profiled by immunosequencing and related to cytomegalovirus serostatus. The number of donors typed differed by locus, with roughly 629-640 for A, B, C, DRB1 and DQB1, 522 for DQA1, 600 to 610 for DPA1, and some 450 for DPB1. To study patterns of TCR occurrence, a later analysis re-analyzed previously published TCR beta repertoires from hundreds of donors and added high-resolution HLA genotyping. To predict cytomegalovirus infection status, the study brought together high-throughput TCR immunosequencing, statistical association of individual TCRs with disease status, and machine learning. Because of strong linkage in the cohort, a handful of DR-DQ haplotypes were treated as single units for association and clustering. Among some 410 genotyped donors of the cohort, an average of 235,054 unique TCR beta nucleotide sequences were sequenced per donor, roughly 20% of them non-productive.

In total, over 600 healthy bone marrow donors made up the cohort. At the time of sampling, all cohort members were nominally healthy, though unrecorded immune exposures were likely present. The donor was CMV seronegative and was included in the group of about 400 seronegative cohort members. Each donor provided a peripheral blood sample, and peripheral blood mononuclear cells were used for TCR beta sequencing. Genomic DNA extraction from the blood cell samples was performed with the Qiagen DNeasy Blood Extraction Kit. Broad study findings and their caveats: Over 15 rarely observed V segments, including chromosome 9 orphons, were excluded from the earlier analysis of several hundred of the donors because counts were too low. Because HLA typing was missing for some donors at each locus, association tests included only the typed subset. In a later analysis, TCR association rates were found to vary across HLA loci, with the most associated TCRs seen for DRB1 alleles and the fewest for HLA-C alleles. The sequencing pipeline was judged likely to have produced a cluster of highly shared sequence variants as a technical artifact. A later analysis found that HLA-associated TCR beta chains were more clonally expanded and had lower generation probabilities than equally common non-associated chains. Across donors, most TCR sequences were observed very rarely, whereas some public TCRs were present in many individuals. A later genetic analysis associated a missense DCLRE1C variant with V-gene and J-gene trimming of TCR beta chains, and an independent cohort replicated the association. Only TCR beta chains were sequenced in this cohort, and the absence of alpha or paired-chain data limited detectable features. A further reported finding was that TCR beta sequences accurately predicted the HLA-A and HLA-B alleles for most subjects in the first cohort. The authors suggested that the approach could potentially be extended to other disease states and immunological phenotypes. Broadly in line with IMGT annotations, most TCR beta V segments showed up in productive rearrangements about 87% or about 30% of the time in an earlier analysis of 587 of the donors. According to a later analysis, parvovirus B19, influenza, CMV and Epstein-Barr virus appeared linked to several top co-occurrence clusters. A later analysis associated about 18,000 TCR beta sequences with specific HLA alleles at a false discovery rate of 0.05. Sequencing depth was assumed to be roughly uniform across donors in the presence/absence analyses, though that assumption may not hold. Strong co-occurrence of HLA alleles, especially DR and DQ, made assigning TCR associations to individual alleles difficult. In vitro tests confirmed that three of the cytomegalovirus-associated TCR beta chains recognize cytomegalovirus antigens. The study gave a list of 150 to 200 TCR beta chains associated with cytomegalovirus. According to a later analysis, most CMV-associated TCR beta chains appeared to be HLA-restricted, and the HLA associations seemed to be driven largely by CMV exposure. The 87-base-pair reads could not distinguish some IMGT-functional V segments, including TRBV6-2 and TRBV6-3, so those segments were excluded. The only immune exposure information available for the cohort was CMV serostatus. Cytomegalovirus status was reported to be diagnosed by the classifier with high specificity and sensitivity in both the original and validation cohorts. A later genetic analysis reported fewer N-insertions in productive TCRs among donors in an Asian-associated ancestry cluster than the 666-donor mean. Correlated functional status among segregating V segments might reflect linkage disequilibrium, but an unknown experimental factor could not be ruled out.

Via the germline V gene (reference sequence), CDR1 is MNHEY and CDR2 SMNVEV. The V and J ends are trimmed by 3 bases and 1 base, leaving 6 bases between them. There are 13 amino acids in the CDR3, from cysteine to phenylalanine inclusive. The only DNA kept is the CDR3, 39 bases in frame from the first base. The library was produced with the immunoSEQ multiplex PCR assay. The multiplex PCR relied on a mix of 60 forward primers for TCR Vbeta segments and 13 reverse primers for TCR Jbeta segments. A multiplex PCR assay on genomic DNA amplified the CDR3 region of rearranged TCR beta genes. The amplified TCR beta libraries were sequenced on the Illumina HiSeq System as 87-base-pair reads. The study's own analysis went as follows. In a later analysis, some 80 million unique TCR beta chains were counted across the 690 or so repertoires, and roughly 9.9 million of these chains were shared by at least two donors. Raw reads were error-corrected and collapsed into unique sequences by a nearest-neighbor algorithm in which closely related sequences were merged to remove PCR and sequencing errors. Alignment of CDR3 sequences to IMGT reference sequences was used to assign V, D and J gene segments. For a sequence to be retained, at least a six-nucleotide match to both a V gene segment and a J gene segment was required. Rearrangements were called productive when the CDR3 lacked stop codons and stayed in frame with V and J; all others were non-productive. Following IMGT convention, CDR3 was defined as the stretch from the second conserved V-encoded cysteine up to the conserved J-encoded phenylalanine. Sequences without an unambiguous match to a single V gene segment were excluded from the earlier analysis of 450 to 650 of the donors. In an earlier analysis of some 590 of the donors, a V segment was called functional when productive rearrangements were above 56.7%, and segregating when the standard deviation between donors exceeded 5%. A statistical classification framework was built to diagnose cytomegalovirus status from the catalog of TCR beta chain sequences. V and J gene assignment, in a later analysis, came from comparing TCR nucleotide sequences with IMGT/GENE-DB human TR gene sequences. Using the TCRdist pipeline, a later analysis assigned CDR3 sequences along with most-parsimonious VDJ recombination scenarios. In a later analysis, every TCR beta chain was defined by the combination of its CDR3 amino acid sequence and its V-gene family, and reads without a unique V-gene family were dropped. A later analysis removed over 500 highly shared, low-generation-probability nucleotide sequences to deal with suspected cross-contamination and a sequencing artifact. In a later analysis, a clonal expansion index was calculated for each public chain from normalized within-repertoire ranks of inferred template counts. A later analysis computed generation probabilities with a VDJ recombination model fitted to out-of-frame rearrangements, and checked the results against IGoR. Hypergeometric tests were used in a later analysis to score TCR-TCR, TCR-HLA and TCR-CMV co-occurrence, with a repertoire-size bias correction applied to the TCR pairs. A later analysis estimated false discovery rates by permuting HLA or CMV assignments 20 times. A later analysis grouped co-occurring TCRs with DBSCAN, adding TCRdist sequence similarity when clustering within HLA-allele-positive subsets. Repertoires with fewer than 30,000 or more than 120,000 public chains were left out of co-occurrence clustering, as were roughly five repertoires with anomalous nucleotide sharing. TCRdb holds this immuneACCESS table with in-frame rearrangements only. Some clones are missing; in checked studies, unresolved V genes explain under half, and the rest has no known cause. V, J and clone size derive from that table, while D and trimming were established from the DNA sequence. In this sample the table shows about 150,000 clones, over 75% of which occur a single time. In total, the top ten clones hold approximately 1.5% of the sample.

Note on this clone: The target of this receptor is not known. Base qualities are not recorded, but no much larger clone differs from it by a single base. The sample contains more than one DNA sequence encoding this CDR3.

Source material: PBMCs. The origin of this receptor is a woman aged 25 to 39 in good health and CMV-seronegative. The V and J genes are TRBV27 and TRBJ1-1; a confident D gene designation cannot be given. The CDR3 region has the sequence CASSLRENTEAFF. In nucleotide form, the sequence is TGTGCCAGCAGTTTGAGGGAGAACACTGAAGCTTTCTTT.